Below, 22 T cell receptor beta chains from the same sample are listed, as sequenced in a study of T cells expressing NK-cell markers. Using the 5' RACE reads, TCRdb records one entry per CDR3 protein without DNA. The sample table includes 5,000 to 6,500 distinct CDR3 sequences. Sequencing used blood T cells: a sorted CD56 or NKG2C T cell subset, CD4+ or CD8+ T cells, or bulk PBMC T cells (not recorded which). These receptors were obtained from a man between 18 and 29 years old in good health.

V usage is TRBV5-6 and J usage is TRBJ2-3. CDR3 length: 13 residues. Per germline, CDR1 SGHDT and CDR2 YYEEEE. The chain's CDR3 is CASSLVSLDTQYF.

This chain links TRBV14 with TRBJ2-2; absent DNA, TCRdb's TRBD2 call cannot be checked. Germline-derived CDR1 and CDR2 are SGHDN and FVKESK. There are 15 residues in the CDR3. CDR3 protein: CASRLGLSNTGELFF.

The gene calls are TRBV6-4 and TRBJ2-1; TCRdb proposes TRBD1, but this gene call is untestable without DNA. Looked up from germline, CDR1 is MRHNA and CDR2 is SNTAGT. This CDR3 has 14 amino acids. CDR3 sequence: CASSSTFEGNEQFF.

The CDR3 region is CASSYSAEPYEQYF. The J gene is TRBJ2-7, the V gene TRBV6-2 or TRBV6-3. The CDR3 runs 14 residues. Germline V gives CDR1 MNHEY, CDR2 SVGEGT.

The rearrangement joins TRBV5-5 to TRBJ1-6; TCRdb gives TRBD1 as the D gene, but with no DNA this cannot be confirmed. Per the germline V gene, CDR1 is SGHKS and CDR2 is YYEKEE (reference sequence). This CDR3 is 16 amino acids long. The CDR3 sequence is CASSRPKRETNSPLHF.

V and J are TRBV20-1 and TRBJ2-1; with no DNA, the TCRdb D assignment of TRBD2 cannot be verified. Germline lookup yields CDR1 DFQATT and CDR2 SNEGSKA (reference sequence). CDR3 length: 15 amino acids. The CDR3 here is CSAVSGRSSYNEQFF.

Measured by frequency, this clonotype is medium-sized (0.01 to 0.1%). The rearrangement uses TRBV6-2 or TRBV6-3 and TRBJ2-1; TCRdb designates TRBD2, a call that cannot be tested without DNA. The CDR3 covers 15 residues. Germline CDR1 is MNHEY and CDR2 is SVGEGT. The CDR3 protein is CASSSATADYNEQFF.

This chain joins TRBV5-4 and TRBJ2-7; lacking DNA, the TRBD2 call made by TCRdb goes unchecked. Germline V CDR1 and CDR2: SGHNT, YYREEE (reference sequence). The CDR3 length is 16 residues. CDR3 sequence: CASSPTGTSATYEQYF.

The chain links TRBV20-1 to TRBJ1-1; TCRdb's D call of TRBD1 is untestable without DNA. Germline loops: CDR1 DFQATT, CDR2 SNEGSKA (reference sequence). The length of the CDR3 is 15 residues. CDR3 loop: CSAKPAGQGDTEAFF.

The chain's CDR3 is CASSGASGAYNEQFF. The chain links TRBV6-4 to TRBJ2-1; absent DNA, TCRdb's TRBD2 call cannot be checked. Germline V gives CDR1 MRHNA, CDR2 SNTAGT. This CDR3 spans 15 amino acids.

Judged by frequency, this clonotype is medium-sized. The chain combines TRBV6-4 with TRBJ2-2; TCRdb's D call of TRBD1 is untestable without DNA. CDR3 length: 13 amino acids. Germline lookup yields CDR1 MRHNA and CDR2 SNTAGT. CDR3 sequence reads: CASSEGHTGELFF.

This chain joins TRBV7-2 and TRBJ2-7; TCRdb's D gene call, TRBD2, goes unchecked for lack of DNA. Germline V gives CDR1 SGHTA, CDR2 FQGNSA. CDR3 length equals 13 residues. CDR3 sequence reads: CASSSGPTYEQYF.

The V gene is TRBV19, the J gene TRBJ2-3; TCRdb calls TRBD2, which cannot be checked without DNA. The CDR3 extends over 16 amino acids. Germline V lookup: CDR1 LNHDA, CDR2 SQIVND (reference sequence). CDR3 sequence: CASSSWTSVSTDTQYF.

This sequence joins TRBV7-2 and TRBJ2-3; the D call from TCRdb, TRBD2, cannot be confirmed without DNA. CDR1 and CDR2 from the germline V gene are SGHTA and FQGNSA. CDR3 length equals 15 residues. CDR3 loop: CASSEGLAFPDTQYF.

This sequence joins TRBV4-2 and TRBJ1-1; TCRdb proposes TRBD1, but this gene call is untestable without DNA. Germline V gives CDR1 LGHNA, CDR2 YNFKEQ. The CDR3 has 14 residues. CDR3 amino acids: CASSQGTGVTEAFF.

The chain uses TRBV6-4 and TRBJ2-3. Germline values: CDR1 MRHNA, CDR2 SNTAGT. The CDR3 has 13 amino acids. The CDR3 reads CASSDSETDTQYF.

The chain has TRBV20-1 and TRBJ2-7; TCRdb selects TRBD2, and the lack of DNA leaves this call unchecked. Looked up from germline, CDR1 is DFQATT and CDR2 is SNEGSKA (reference sequence). The length of the CDR3 is 14 residues. CDR3 loop: CSAREGLDFHEQYF.

This sequence joins TRBV19 and TRBJ2-3; the TCRdb D gene call, TRBD2, has no DNA to confirm it. The CDR3 contains 15 residues. The V gene's germline CDR1 is LNHDA and CDR2 SQIVND (reference sequence). The CDR3 here is CASSAQERDTDTQYF.

The chain recombines TRBV5-4 with TRBJ2-5; TCRdb indicates TRBD1, and absent DNA this call remains unverified. Germline loops: CDR1 SGHNT, CDR2 YYREEE (reference sequence). This CDR3 comprises 14 residues. The CDR3: CASSLDGGRETQYF. The whole variable domain, remainder taken from reference TRBV5-4 and TRBJ2-5, is ETGVTQSPTHLIKTRGQQVTLRCSSQSGHNTVSWYQQALGQGPQFIFQYYREEENGRGNFPPRFSGLQFPNYSSELNVNALELDDSALYLCASSLDGGRETQYFGPGTRLLVL.

The chain joins TRBV3-1 to TRBJ2-5; TCRdb outputs TRBD2, but without DNA this stays unchecked. The CDR3 is made up of 16 amino acids. CDR1 is LGHDT and CDR2 is YNNKEL in the germline V gene (reference sequence). The CDR3 is CASSQGTSGSFETQYF.

The V and J genes are TRBV6-4 and TRBJ2-1; without DNA, the TCRdb call of TRBD2 cannot be checked. In germline, CDR1 is MRHNA, CDR2 SNTAGT. This CDR3 has 14 residues. The CDR3 loop is CASSDSGLAGGQFF.

The chain uses TRBV20-1 and TRBJ2-7; the D call from TCRdb, TRBD1, cannot be confirmed without DNA. The CDR3 has 12 residues. The germline gives CDR1 DFQATT, CDR2 SNEGSKA (reference sequence). The CDR3 is CSAPTGAYEQYF.